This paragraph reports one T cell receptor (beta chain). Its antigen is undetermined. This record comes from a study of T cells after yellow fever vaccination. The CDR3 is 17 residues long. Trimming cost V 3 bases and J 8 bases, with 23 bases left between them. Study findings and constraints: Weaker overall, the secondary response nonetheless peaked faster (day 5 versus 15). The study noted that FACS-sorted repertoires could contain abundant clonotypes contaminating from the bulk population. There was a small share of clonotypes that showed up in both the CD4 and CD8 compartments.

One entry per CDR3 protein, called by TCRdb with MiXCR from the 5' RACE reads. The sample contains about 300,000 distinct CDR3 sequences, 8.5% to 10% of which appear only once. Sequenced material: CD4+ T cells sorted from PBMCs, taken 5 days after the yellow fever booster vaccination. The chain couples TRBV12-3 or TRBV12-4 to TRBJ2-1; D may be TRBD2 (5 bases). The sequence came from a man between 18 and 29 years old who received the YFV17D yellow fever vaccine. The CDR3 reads CASSFRIRGVIMYEQFF. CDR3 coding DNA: TGTGCCAGCAGTTTCCGGATCCGGGGAGTCATCATGTATGAGCAGTTCTTC.